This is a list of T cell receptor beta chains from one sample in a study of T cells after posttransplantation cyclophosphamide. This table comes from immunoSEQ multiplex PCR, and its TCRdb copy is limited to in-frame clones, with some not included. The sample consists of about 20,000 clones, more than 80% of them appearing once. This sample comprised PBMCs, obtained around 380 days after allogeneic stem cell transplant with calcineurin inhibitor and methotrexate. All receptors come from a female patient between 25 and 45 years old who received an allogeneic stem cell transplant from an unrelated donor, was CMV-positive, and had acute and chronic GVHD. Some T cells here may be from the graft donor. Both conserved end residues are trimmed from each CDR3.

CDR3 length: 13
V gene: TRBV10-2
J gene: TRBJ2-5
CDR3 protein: ASSESWGSQETQY

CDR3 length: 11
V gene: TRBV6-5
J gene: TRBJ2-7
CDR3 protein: ASKLAGPYEQY

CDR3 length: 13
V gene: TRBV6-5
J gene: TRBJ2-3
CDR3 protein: ASESSGSSTDTQY

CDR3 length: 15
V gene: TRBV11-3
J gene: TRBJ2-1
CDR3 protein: ASSRRLAGPKLNEQF

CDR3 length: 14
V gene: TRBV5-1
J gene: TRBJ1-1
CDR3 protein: ASSSTGGPMNTEAF

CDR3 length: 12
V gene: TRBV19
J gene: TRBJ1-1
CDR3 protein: ASSIGTVNTEAF

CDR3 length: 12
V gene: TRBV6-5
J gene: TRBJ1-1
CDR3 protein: ASRSSLTGTEAF

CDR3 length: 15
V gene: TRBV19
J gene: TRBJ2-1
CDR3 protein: ASSTPFQVGSYNEQF

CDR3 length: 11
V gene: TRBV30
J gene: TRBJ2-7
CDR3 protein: AWAPTSGSQQY

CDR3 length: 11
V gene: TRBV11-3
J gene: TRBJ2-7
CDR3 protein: ASGTSDDNEQY

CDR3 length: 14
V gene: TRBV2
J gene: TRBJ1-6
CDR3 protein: ASRVNRGENGSPLH

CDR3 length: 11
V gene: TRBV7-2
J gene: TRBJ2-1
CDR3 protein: ASSLESANEQF

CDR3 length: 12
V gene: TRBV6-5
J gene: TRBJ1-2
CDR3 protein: ASSTRTGNYGYT

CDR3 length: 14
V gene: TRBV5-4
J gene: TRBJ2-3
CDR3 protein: ASSPSLARGTDTQY

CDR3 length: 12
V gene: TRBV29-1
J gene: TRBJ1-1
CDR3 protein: SVEAQGRGAEAL

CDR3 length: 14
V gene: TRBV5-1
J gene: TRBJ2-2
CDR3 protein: ASSLSRLADTGELF

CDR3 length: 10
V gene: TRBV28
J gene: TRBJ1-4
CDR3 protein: ASSFSREKLF

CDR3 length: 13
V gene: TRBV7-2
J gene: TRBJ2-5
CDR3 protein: ASSLGGGRIETQY

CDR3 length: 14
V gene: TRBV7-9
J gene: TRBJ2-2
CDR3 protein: ASSEIVTGGAGELF

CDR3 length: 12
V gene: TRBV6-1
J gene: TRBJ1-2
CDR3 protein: ASSDYRTIYGYT

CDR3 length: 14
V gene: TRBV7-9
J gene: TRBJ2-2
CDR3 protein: ASSLWAVVGTGELF

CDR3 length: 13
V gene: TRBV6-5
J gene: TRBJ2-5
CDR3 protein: ASSSDSGRGETQY

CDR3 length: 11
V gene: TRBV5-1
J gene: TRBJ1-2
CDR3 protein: ASSLEQNYGYT

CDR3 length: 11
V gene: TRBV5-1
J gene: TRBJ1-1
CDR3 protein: ASSPGTLTEAF

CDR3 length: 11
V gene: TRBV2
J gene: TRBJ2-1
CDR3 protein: AGGLAEYNEQF

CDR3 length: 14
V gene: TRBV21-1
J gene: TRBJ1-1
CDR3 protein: ASSKGKGRDVAEAF

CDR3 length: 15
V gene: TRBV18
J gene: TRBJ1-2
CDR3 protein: ASSHSGTGGRSYGYT

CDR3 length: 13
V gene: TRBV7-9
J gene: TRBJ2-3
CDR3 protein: ASSAREGPRDTQY

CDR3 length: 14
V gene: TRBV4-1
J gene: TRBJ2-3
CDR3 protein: ASSQEAGGWTDTQY

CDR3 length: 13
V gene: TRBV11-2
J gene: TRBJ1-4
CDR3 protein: ASTIRRATNEKLF

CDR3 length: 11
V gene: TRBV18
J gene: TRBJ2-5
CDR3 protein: ASSAGVGETQY

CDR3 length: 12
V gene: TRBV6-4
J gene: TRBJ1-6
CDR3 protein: ASSERYRDSPLH

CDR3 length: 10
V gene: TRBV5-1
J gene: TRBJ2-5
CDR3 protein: ASSDDSETQY

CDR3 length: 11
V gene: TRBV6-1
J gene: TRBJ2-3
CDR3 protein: ASSEGYTDTQY

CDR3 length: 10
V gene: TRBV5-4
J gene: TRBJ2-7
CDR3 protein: ASSLDSGEQY

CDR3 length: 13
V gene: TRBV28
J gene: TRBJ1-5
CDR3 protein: ASSFRNRINQPQH

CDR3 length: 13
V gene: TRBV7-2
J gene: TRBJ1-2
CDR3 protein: ASSVGRGSNYGYT

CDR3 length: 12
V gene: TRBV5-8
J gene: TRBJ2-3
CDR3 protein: ASRAVTSTDTQY

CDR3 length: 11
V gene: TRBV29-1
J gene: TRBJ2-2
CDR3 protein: SVTDSNTGELF

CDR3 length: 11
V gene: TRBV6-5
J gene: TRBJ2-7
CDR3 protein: ASSYSWSGEQY

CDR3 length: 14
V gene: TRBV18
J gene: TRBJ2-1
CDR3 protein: ASSPLRGLENNEQF

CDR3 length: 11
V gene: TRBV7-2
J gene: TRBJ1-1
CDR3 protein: ASSLELNTEAF

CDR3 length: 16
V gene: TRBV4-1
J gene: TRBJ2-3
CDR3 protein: ASSQQGGAGGPADTQY

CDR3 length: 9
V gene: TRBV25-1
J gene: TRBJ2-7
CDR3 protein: ASSVRDRAV

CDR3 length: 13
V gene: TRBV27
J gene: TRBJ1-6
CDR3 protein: ASSLAGRGGSPLH

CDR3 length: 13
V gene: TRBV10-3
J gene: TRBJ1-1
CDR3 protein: AIRGFRDIGPEAF

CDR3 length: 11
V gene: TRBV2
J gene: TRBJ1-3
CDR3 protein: ASTESPGNTIY

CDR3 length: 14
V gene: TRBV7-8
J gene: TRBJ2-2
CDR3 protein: ASSLNRDRATGELF

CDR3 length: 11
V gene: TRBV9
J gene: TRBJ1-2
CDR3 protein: ASSRQGSYGYT

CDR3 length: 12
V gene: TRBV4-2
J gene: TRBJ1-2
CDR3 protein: ASTALDGNYGYT

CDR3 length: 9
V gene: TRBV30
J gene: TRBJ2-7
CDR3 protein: AWTGGGEQY

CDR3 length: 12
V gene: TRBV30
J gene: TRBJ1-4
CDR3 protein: AWSVGGVDEKLF

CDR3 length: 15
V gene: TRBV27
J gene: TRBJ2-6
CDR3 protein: ASSLVTASSGANVLT

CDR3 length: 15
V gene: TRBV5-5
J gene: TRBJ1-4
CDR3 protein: ASSLAGRGASNEKLF

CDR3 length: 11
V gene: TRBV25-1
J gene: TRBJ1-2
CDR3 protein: ASSEYVADGYT

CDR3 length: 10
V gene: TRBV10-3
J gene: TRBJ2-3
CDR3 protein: AIAQGTDTQY

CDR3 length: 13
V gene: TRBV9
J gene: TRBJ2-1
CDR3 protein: ASSVQGLADYEQF

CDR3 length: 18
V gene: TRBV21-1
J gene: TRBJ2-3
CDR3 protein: ASSKTHTYQAGGRTDTQY

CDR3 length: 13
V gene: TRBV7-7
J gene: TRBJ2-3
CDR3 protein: ASSRQGGALDTQY